A single sample gave rise to the 9 T cell receptor beta chains below, sequenced in a study of blood T cell repertoires in COVID-19. TCRdb's copy holds only in-frame clones and misses some; the assay was immunoSEQ multiplex PCR. The repertoire consists of a few hundred thousand clones, with approximately 91% occurring once and the leading ten covering approximately 10%. Specimen: peripheral blood. Receptor source: a woman in her thirties with COVID-19, enrolled during active disease.

This chain joins TRBV5-4 and TRBJ2-7, with D possibly TRBD1 on 6 matching bases. The germline gives CDR1 SGHNT, CDR2 YYREEE (reference sequence). The CDR3 sequence is 15 residues long. Trimming cost V 4 bases and J 6 bases, with 20 bases left between them. Here the CDR3 DNA reads TGTGCCAGCAGCCCTCAGACAGGACCCTTCTCCGAGCAGTACTTC. Amino acid sequence: CASSPQTGPFSEQYF.

This clone occurred once. V usage is TRBV19 and J usage is TRBJ2-7; 10 bases fit TRBD2. With V trimmed by 5 bases and J by 1 base, 8 bases remained unmatched. CDR3 length: 16 amino acids. Germline V CDR1 and CDR2: LNHDA, SQIVND (reference sequence). The CDR3 nucleotides are TGTGCCAGTAGTCCCCGGACTAGCGGATATTCCTACGAGCAGTACTTC. The encoded protein is CASSPRTSGYSYEQYF.

The rearrangement uses TRBV4-1 and TRBJ2-5; 8 bases align to TRBD1. The V gene end was trimmed by 0 bases and the J gene end by 2 bases; junction bases not matched to a gene: 2. The CDR3 has 15 amino acids. The germline gives CDR1 MGHRA, CDR2 YSYEKL. CDR3 region: CASSQETGVQETQYF. In DNA form, the CDR3 reads TGCGCCAGCAGCCAAGAGACAGGGGTTCAAGAGACCCAGTACTTC.

The chain uses TRBV7-9 and TRBJ2-1; tentatively, D is TRBD1 (7 bases). The ends were cut back, 1 base at V and 8 bases at J, with 18 bases in the middle. The CDR3 has 16 amino acids. Looked up from germline, CDR1 is SEHNR and CDR2 is FQNEAQ (reference sequence). CDR3 bases: TGTGCCAGCAGCTTAGGTGGAGGGGGCATGGAGTATGAGCAGTTCTTC. Translation: CASSLGGGGMEYEQFF.

Details on this clone: Additional DNA sequences in this sample encode the identical CDR3. This sequence joins TRBV28 and TRBJ1-2, with D maybe TRBD1 (6 bases). Trimming cost V 5 bases and J 2 bases, with 9 bases left between them. Germline V CDR1 and CDR2: MDHEN, SYDVKM. The CDR3 loop spans 13 amino acids. CDR3 sequence: CASSLTGNYGYTF. In nucleotides, the CDR3 is TGTGCCAGCAGTCTAACAGGGAACTATGGCTACACCTTC.

V usage is TRBV6-5 and J usage is TRBJ1-1, with TRBD1 as a possible D gene (6 bases). V lost 8 bases, J lost 1 base, and 11 bases lay in between. The germline gives CDR1 MNHEY, CDR2 SVGAGI. This CDR3 comprises 13 residues. The CDR3 DNA reads as TGTGCCAGCCGCAGGGGAGCGAACACTGAAGCTTTCTTT. It translates to CASRRGANTEAFF.

In its sample, this clone was seen once. In DNA, the CDR3 is TGTGCCTGGACACGGACAGGTGATCAGCCCCAGCATTTT. Its translation: CAWTRTGDQPQHF. The chain is built from TRBV30 and TRBJ1-5; TRBD1 agrees at 7 bases. The CDR3 loop spans 13 amino acids. CDR1 GTSNPN and CDR2 SVGIG come from the germline V gene (reference sequence). The ends lost 4 bases at V and 5 bases at J; junction bases unmatched: 5.

CDR3 sequence: CASSYGDRVYTGELFF. The CDR3, as DNA: TGTGCCAGCAGTTACGGGGACAGGGTTTACACCGGGGAGCTGTTTTTT. This rearrangement joins TRBV6-2 or TRBV6-3 to TRBJ2-2, with 9 bases that match TRBD1. The germline V gene encodes CDR1 MNHEY and CDR2 SVGEGT. CDR3 size: 16 residues. J was trimmed by 3 bases and V by 2 bases; bases with no gene match: 4.

The chain recombines TRBV6-5 with TRBJ1-1; D is unclear. Germline loops: CDR1 MNHEY, CDR2 SVGAGI. Trimming stripped 8 bases from V and 2 bases from J, with 12 bases between. The CDR3 is 13 amino acids. The CDR3 is CASVRQRNTEAFF. CDR3 coding DNA: TGTGCCAGCGTGAGGCAGAGAAACACTGAAGCTTTCTTT.